Sequencing of this T cell receptor beta chain was carried out in a study of cytomegalovirus exposure and HLA in healthy donors. Study context: A subsequent analysis stated that the approximately 110 validation repertoires were run on the same platform as the roughly 670 first-cohort repertoires. Study-wide results and limits: The study designated 150 or so TCR beta chains cytomegalovirus-associated.

This CDR3 is 15 amino acids long. Germline loops: CDR1 SGDLS, CDR2 YYNGEE. Deletions cut 4 bases from V and 0 bases from J, with 10 bases between. Concerning this clone itself: Its cognate antigen is unknown.

Sequencing used immunoSEQ multiplex PCR; TCRdb keeps in-frame clones, though not all of them. The table includes around 160,000 clones, more than 70% detected once. The sequence derives from a young man in good health and CMV-seropositive. Sequencing was performed on PBMCs. The chain is built from TRBV9 and TRBJ1-4; D is perhaps TRBD1 (6 bases). The CDR3: CASSKTGSTNEKLFF. The CDR3, as DNA: TGTGCCAGCAGCAAGACAGGCTCAACTAATGAAAAACTGTTTTTT.